The 7 T cell receptor beta chains reported below all come from one sample, sequenced in a study of blood T cell repertoires in COVID-19. The data were produced by immunoSEQ multiplex PCR, yet TCRdb's version contains in-frame clones alone and is incomplete. The sample includes 50,000 or so clones, 87% of them seen just once. The sample comprised peripheral blood. These receptors came from a man aged 45-65 years with active COVID-19.

The rearrangement links TRBV7-9 to TRBJ1-1; no firm D call. Germline V gives CDR1 SEHNR, CDR2 FQNEAQ (reference sequence). The CDR3 spans 12 residues. The V and J ends lost 1 base and 11 bases respectively, with 11 bases between them. CDR3 in amino acids: CASSLERDEAFF. The CDR3 DNA is TGTGCCAGCAGCTTAGAGCGTGACGAGGCTTTCTTT.

CDR3 nucleotides: TGCGCCAGCAGCTTGAATAGTGGGCCGGAGGATGAGCAGTTCTTC. Translation: CASSLNSGPEDEQFF. The J gene is TRBJ2-1, the V gene TRBV5-1; D is possibly TRBD2 (5 bases). V gave up 1 base and J gave up 8 bases, with 16 bases separating them. The CDR3 loop spans 15 amino acids. Germline values: CDR1 SGHRS, CDR2 YFSETQ.

This clone was detected once. CDR3 region: CASGPRLANTGELFF. CDR3 DNA: TGTGCTAGTGGTCCCCGACTAGCCAACACCGGGGAGCTGTTTTTT. This chain connects TRBV12-5 to TRBJ2-2; 7 bases map to TRBD2. The V gene's germline CDR1 is LGHNT and CDR2 FRNRAP. Trimming took 5 bases from V and 2 from J; bases not matched to a gene: 5. The CDR3 is 15 residues long.

The chain has TRBV18 and TRBJ1-2; 10 nucleotides match TRBD1. V was pared by 6 bases and J by 0 bases, with 4 bases of the junction left unmatched. CDR3 length equals 15 residues. In germline, CDR1 is KGHSH, CDR2 LQKENI. The CDR3 coding sequence is TGTGCCAGCTCCCTCGGACAGGGGGCTAACTATGGCTACACCTTC. As protein: CASSLGQGANYGYTF.

The chain combines TRBV3-1 (or the pseudogene TRBV3-2) with TRBJ2-5; a weak D match, TRBD1 (6 bases). The V gene lost 1 base and the J gene lost 5 bases, with 11 bases spanning the gap. The CDR3 contains 14 residues. Germline values: CDR1 LGHDT, CDR2 YNNKEL (reference sequence). CDR3 DNA: TGTGCCAGCAGCCAAGCCCAGGGGTCCGAGACCCAGTACTTC. It yields the protein CASSQAQGSETQYF.

In DNA form, the CDR3 reads TGTGCCAGCAGCCCGAGCACAGATACGCAGTATTTT. It translates to CASSPSTDTQYF. This rearrangement joins TRBV9 to TRBJ2-3; D unclear. The CDR3 covers 12 residues. V was shortened by 4 bases and J by 0 bases, with 3 bases between the two germline ends. Germline V gene sequence: CDR1 SGDLS, CDR2 YYNGEE. Full variable domain (outside the CDR3, taken from reference TRBV9 and TRBJ2-3): DSGVTQTPKHLITATGQRVTLRCSPRSGDLSVYWYQQSLDQGLQFLIQYYNGEERAKGNILERFSAQQFPDLHSELNLSSLELGDSALYFCASSPSTDTQYFGPGTRLTVL.

V and J are TRBV5-1 and TRBJ2-3, with D hard to call. The ends were cut back, 0 bases at V and 2 bases at J, with 7 bases in the middle. The CDR3 has 14 residues. Germline values: CDR1 SGHRS, CDR2 YFSETQ. The CDR3 loop reads CASSLGQNTDTQYF. The CDR3 DNA is TGCGCCAGCAGCTTGGGTCAGAACACAGATACGCAGTATTTT.